A single sample gave rise to the 16 T cell receptor beta chains below, sequenced in a study of regulatory T cells in long-lasting Graves disease. The TCR beta library used iRepertoire HTBI primers with Arm-PCR amplification of CDR3. TCRdb re-derived calls from the multiplex PCR reads in MiXCR, one entry per CDR3 protein. The sample carries roughly 420,000 distinct CDR3 sequences, about 17% recorded once. Time point of the sample: newly diagnosed GD, antithyroid drugs for less than 3 months. PBMCs were the source of the RNA used for TCR sequencing. This sample also belongs to another study, concerning T cells in Graves' hyperthyroidism and ophthalmopathy.

The sequencing here drew on peripheral blood mononuclear cells (PBMCs), taken at new diagnosis, from a patient treated with antithyroid drugs. The source of these receptors is a woman in her 30s with Graves disease.

This clonotype was seen repeatedly, ten times or more. The V call is TRBV11-3, the J call TRBJ2-7; the D gene is possibly TRBD2 (5 bases). The ends were cut back, 5 bases at V and 0 bases at J, with 14 bases in the middle. CDR3 size: 15 residues. CDR1 is SGHNT, CDR2 YENEEA, per germline. In nucleotides, the CDR3 is TGTGCCAGCAGCAAAGAGGGTAGCCCCTCCTACGAGCAGTACTTC. This sequence encodes CASSKEGSPSYEQYF.

The chain joins TRBV18 to TRBJ1-5, with 8 bases matching TRBD1. The CDR3 is made up of 16 amino acids. Germline CDR1 KGHSH, CDR2 LQKENI. V lost 3 bases and J lost 5; bases outside the gene matches: 9. The CDR3: CASSPRDRGGDQPQHF. The DNA of the CDR3 is TGTGCCAGCTCACCGAGAGACAGGGGAGGGGATCAGCCCCAGCATTTT.

Points on this clonotype: This may be a read error, as it is one base from a much larger clone. Since no conserved phenylalanine or tryptophan closes the CDR3, a read error is the likely cause. The genes are TRBV3-1 and TRBJ2-1; D possibly corresponds to TRBD2 (6 bases). Trimming removed 2 bases at V and 8 bases at J, with 16 bases between. Germline V CDR1 and CDR2: LGHDT, YNNKEL (reference sequence). The CDR3 is 15 amino acids. The DNA for the CDR3 is TGTGCCAGCAGCCAATCCGGGACTCCTAAGGATGAGCAGTTCTCC. Translating it yields CASSQSGTPKDEQFS.

The chain links TRBV28 to TRBJ1-2; possibly TRBD1 for D (6 bases). The length of the CDR3 is 15 residues. Germline-derived CDR1 and CDR2 are MDHEN and SYDVKM. V lost 6 bases and J lost 7, with 21 bases in between. The DNA for the CDR3 is TGTGCCAGCAGCCTCGCCCTACGGGGGCTCTCTGGCTACACCTTC. Translation gives CASSLALRGLSGYTF.

There are many counts of this clonotype. The J gene is TRBJ2-1, the V gene TRBV7-2; TRBD2 agrees at 11 bases. This CDR3 region has 17 residues. After removal of 4 bases from V and 8 bases from J, the junction contained 13 bases not matched to a gene. The V gene's germline CDR1 is SGHTA and CDR2 FQGNSA. The DNA of the CDR3 is TGTGCCAGCAGCTCGCCGGCTAGCGGGAGGAATCCATATGAGCAGTTCTTC. It encodes CASSSPASGRNPYEQFF. The full variable domain, with the rest looked up from reference TRBV7-2 and TRBJ2-1, is GAGVSQSPSNKVTEKGKDVELRCDPISGHTALYWYRQSLGQGLEFLIYFQGNSAPDKSGLPSDRFSAERTGGSVSTLTIQRTQQEDSAVYLCASSSPASGRNPYEQFFGPGTRLTVL.

Ten or more counts support this clonotype. The genes are TRBV9 and TRBJ2-1; D might be TRBD1 or TRBD2, each matching 6 bases. This CDR3 region has 17 residues. The germline V gene has CDR1 SGDLS and CDR2 YYNGEE. The V gene lost 4 bases and the J gene lost 2 bases, with 19 bases spanning the gap. The CDR3 DNA follows: TGTGCCAGCAGCCCCTCGTCTGGGGGGCGACCCTACAATGAGCAGTTCTTC. It encodes CASSPSSGGRPYNEQFF.

About this clonotype itself: With only one base between it and a far larger clone, this is likely a read error. The rearrangement links TRBV12-3 or TRBV12-4 to TRBJ2-5, with D tentatively TRBD2 (6 bases). There are 16 residues in the CDR3. V shed 6 bases and J shed 4 bases, with 21 bases lying between them. DNA for the CDR3: TGTGCCAGCAGCTTATACAACTCCCGACTAGGAGAGACCCAGTACTTC. It is translated as CASSLYNSRLGETQYF.

This clonotype was counted ten times or more. This chain uses TRBV7-9 with TRBJ1-4; 10 nucleotides agree with TRBD1. Looked up from germline, CDR1 is SEHNR and CDR2 is FQNEAQ (reference sequence). V was clipped by 5 bases and J by 2 bases; unmatched bases: 20. This CDR3 comprises 21 residues. The chain's CDR3 is CASSLFQPGQGHGGTNEKLFF. As DNA, the CDR3 is TGTGCCAGCAGCCTTTTCCAACCGGGACAGGGGCACGGTGGGACTAATGAAAAACTGTTTTTT.

The CDR3 nucleotides read TGTGCCAGTAGTTATTCAGTGGGCCCCATGAACACTGAAGCTTTCTTT. Translation: CASSYSVGPMNTEAFF. The chain joins TRBV19 to TRBJ1-1; D call uncertain. With 5 bases removed from V and 0 bases from J, the gap between germline ends came to 16 bases. The CDR3 is 16 residues long. Germline V gene lookup returns CDR1 LNHDA and CDR2 SQIVND (reference sequence).

This clonotype showed up many times. DNA of the CDR3: TGTGCCAGCAGCTTAGCGCTCGGGCGCCCCAGCACCGGGGAGCTGTTTTTT. Encoded protein: CASSLALGRPSTGELFF. The chain employs TRBV11-1 and TRBJ2-2; D not resolved. This CDR3 has 17 amino acids. Germline V gene sequence: CDR1 SGHAT, CDR2 FQDESV (reference sequence). The germline V and J ends were trimmed by 0 bases and 4 bases, with 15 bases remaining between them.

This clonotype was detected a few times. The chain recombines TRBV15 with TRBJ2-7, with TRBD2 matching 12 bases. CDR1 LNHNV and CDR2 YYDKDF come from the germline V gene (reference sequence). Trimming at V came to 4 bases and at J to 3 bases, leaving 4 bases not matched to a gene. CDR3 size: 15 residues. For the CDR3, the DNA is TGTGCCACCAGCACGGGGACTAGCGGGCGCTACGAGCAGTACTTC. It specifies CATSTGTSGRYEQYF.

This clonotype was counted at least ten times. This chain joins TRBV5-1 and TRBJ2-1; perhaps TRBD1 as D (6 bases). The CDR3 contains 16 residues. Germline-derived CDR1 and CDR2 are SGHRS and YFSETQ. V lost 3 bases and J lost 0, with 13 bases in between. The CDR3 sequence: CASSSYRVSSYNEQFF. Written as DNA, the CDR3 is TGCGCCAGCAGCTCCTACAGGGTATCCTCCTACAATGAGCAGTTCTTC.

In this sample, this clonotype turned up many times. This CDR3 is CASTPYLPGNEQFF. CDR3 nucleotides: TGTGCCAGCACCCCCTACCTCCCGGGGAATGAGCAGTTCTTC. The chain carries TRBV28 and TRBJ2-1; perhaps TRBD2 as D (5 bases). Looked up from germline, CDR1 is MDHEN and CDR2 is SYDVKM. V was trimmed by 7 bases and J by 7 bases, leaving 17 bases between them. The CDR3 spans 14 residues.

This clonotype was detected a few times. The V and J genes are TRBV28 and TRBJ1-6, with a possible D match to TRBD1 (6 bases). Germline CDR1 and CDR2: MDHEN and SYDVKM. Trimming took 8 bases from V and 0 from J, leaving 17 bases between them. The CDR3 has 17 residues. This CDR3 is CASGTYIESSYNSPLHF. In nucleotides, the CDR3 is TGTGCCAGCGGGACATACATAGAGAGCTCCTATAATTCACCCCTCCACTTT.

The sample holds many counts of this clonotype. This chain links TRBV7-2 with TRBJ2-5; D call uncertain. V dropped 6 bases and J dropped 6 bases, with 17 bases sitting between them. Germline assignment: CDR1 SGHTA and CDR2 FQGNSA. This CDR3 comprises 14 residues. Written as DNA, the CDR3 is TGTGCCAGCAGGCCTGATTCTGGCTTAAAGACCCAGTACTTC. This encodes CASRPDSGLKTQYF. Full variable domain (rest looked up from reference TRBV7-2 and TRBJ2-5): GAGVSQSPSNKVTEKGKDVELRCDPISGHTALYWYRQSLGQGLEFLIYFQGNSAPDKSGLPSDRFSAERTGGSVSTLTIQRTQQEDSAVYLCASRPDSGLKTQYFGPGTRLLVL.

J is TRBJ1-6 and V is TRBV6-2 or TRBV6-3; a possible D gene is TRBD1 (6 bases). CDR1 and CDR2 (germline): MNHEY, SVGEGT. The length of the CDR3 is 15 residues. V was cut by 7 bases and J by 3 bases, with 13 bases left in between. The CDR3 sequence is CASTNGQRYNSPLHF. CDR3 in DNA: TGTGCCAGCACAAACGGACAGCGCTATAATTCACCCCTCCACTTT.